The present T cell receptor beta chain was sequenced within a study of shared clonotypes between healthy human individuals. Background on the study: In total, the donors were a couple of women and a few men aged 18 to 49.

Once extracted for a subset, genomic DNA was divided evenly among several immunoSEQ plates. TCRdb's table, derived via immunoSEQ multiplex PCR, lists solely in-frame clones and lacks some. The repertoire consists of a few million clones, with more than 85% occurring once and the leading ten covering 0.39%. The CDR3 is made up of 15 amino acids. CDR1 is SGHTA, CDR2 FQGNSA, per germline. Trimming shortened V by 1 base and J by 0 bases, and 7 bases separated the two germline ends. As for this clone: Other nucleotide sequences in the sample specify the same CDR3.

The sequencing input was naive CD4+ T cells from PBMCs. Sample subset: CD45RA+ positively selected. This sequence joins TRBV7-2 and TRBJ2-1; D possibly corresponds to TRBD2 (5 bases). The receptor comes from a man in his late teens or twenties in good health. Some clones in this sample may be carry-over from other donors' samples. The CDR3 region is CASSLVTSSYNEQFF. CDR3 bases: TGTGCCAGCAGCTTAGTTACTAGCTCCTACAATGAGCAGTTCTTC.